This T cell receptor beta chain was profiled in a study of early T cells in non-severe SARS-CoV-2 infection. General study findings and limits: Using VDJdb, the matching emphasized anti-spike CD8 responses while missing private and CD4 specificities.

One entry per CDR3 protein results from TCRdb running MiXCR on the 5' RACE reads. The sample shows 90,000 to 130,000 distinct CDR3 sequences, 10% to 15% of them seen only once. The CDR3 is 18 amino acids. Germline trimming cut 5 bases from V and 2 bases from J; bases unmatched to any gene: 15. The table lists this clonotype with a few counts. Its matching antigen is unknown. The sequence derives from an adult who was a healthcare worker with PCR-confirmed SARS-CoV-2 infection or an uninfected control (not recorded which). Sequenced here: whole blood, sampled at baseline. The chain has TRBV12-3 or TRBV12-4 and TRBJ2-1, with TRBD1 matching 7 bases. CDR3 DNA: TGTGCCAGCAGTCGAACAACAGGGGCGAGGGCCGCCTACAATGAGCAGTTCTTC. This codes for CASSRTTGARAAYNEQFF.